This T cell receptor (beta chain) was observed in a study of identical twins. Notes on the study in general: Out-of-frame beta sequences exhibited a weaker degree of excess twin sharing.

There are a few counts of this clonotype. The target antigen is unknown. TCRdb reprocessed the 5' RACE reads with MiXCR, giving one entry per CDR3 protein. The table records approximately 600,000 distinct CDR3 sequences, 7% to 7.5% of them present only once. Germline-derived CDR1 and CDR2 are MGHRA and YSYEKL. The CDR3 length is 17 residues. Trimming shortened V by 4 bases and J by 6 bases, and 22 bases separated the two germline ends. The data were also submitted as part of a second study, on yellow fever vaccine responses in identical twins.

The rearrangement links TRBV4-1 to TRBJ2-1; D may be TRBD2 (6 bases). The TCR comes from a woman aged 18 to 35 in good health. Sequenced sample: PBMCs. CDR3 coding DNA: TGCGCCAGCAGCCCCCTCATAGCGGAGAGCCTGAGCAATGAGCAGTTCTTC. Protein sequence: CASSPLIAESLSNEQFF.